The 18 T cell receptor beta chains in this list originate from one sample, sequenced in a study of OX40 agonist ivuxolimab in advanced cancers. Profiled with immunoSEQ multiplex PCR; TCRdb holds only in-frame clones, not every one. The table shows 30,000 to 35,000 clones, with roughly nine tenths occurring only once. Sequences were derived from CD4+ or CD8+ T cells sorted from blood, sampled in a trial of the OX40 agonist ivuxolimab. These receptors were obtained from an adult with an advanced solid tumor such as melanoma, head and neck, liver or kidney cancer.

Turning to this clone: At one end the junction does not follow the germline gene, possibly because of a read error. The V call is TRBV7-7, the J call TRBJ2-5, with D perhaps given as TRBD1 or TRBD2 (5 bases each). Germline V CDR1 and CDR2: SSHAT, FNYEAQ (reference sequence). The CDR3 has 15 residues. CDR3 nucleotides: TGTGCTAGCAGCTTACGGGGCAGTAATCAAGAGACCCAGTACTTC. Translating gives CASSLRGSNQETQYF.

A single count supports this clone. J is TRBJ2-5 and V is TRBV6-4; D may be TRBD1 or TRBD2 (5 bases each). CDR1 is MRHNA and CDR2 is SNTAGT in the germline V gene. CDR3 size: 15 residues. Trimming shortened V by 0 bases and J by 3 bases, and 11 bases separated the two germline ends. CDR3 sequence: CASSDSGTWEETQYF. CDR3 sequence (DNA): TGTGCCAGCAGTGACTCGGGGACCTGGGAAGAGACCCAGTACTTC.

The chain employs TRBV27 and TRBJ1-1; 7 bases are shared with TRBD1. Germline-derived CDR1 and CDR2 are MNHEY and SMNVEV (reference sequence). The CDR3 totals 15 residues. The V gene end was trimmed by 5 bases and the J gene end by 1 base; junction bases not matched to a gene: 7. The DNA for the CDR3 is TGTGCCAGCAGTCCGACACACAGGGGGAACACTGAAGCTTTCTTT. Translation gives CASSPTHRGNTEAFF.

V and J are TRBV30 and TRBJ2-7; the D is unclear. The CDR3 length is 13 residues. Germline loops: CDR1 GTSNPN, CDR2 SVGIG (reference sequence). V was shortened by 2 bases and J by 2 bases, with 10 bases between the two germline ends. The CDR3 region has the DNA TGTGCCTGGAGTCCTGACAAGACCTACGAGCAGTACTTC. As protein: CAWSPDKTYEQYF.

The J gene is TRBJ2-1, the V gene TRBV2; no definite D call. V lost 6 bases, J lost 8 bases, and 11 bases lay in between. The germline V gene encodes CDR1 SNHLY and CDR2 FYNNEI. The CDR3 sequence is 12 residues long. CDR3 residues: CASSSDGYEQFF. The CDR3 nucleotides are TGTGCCAGCAGCTCGGACGGATATGAGCAGTTCTTC. The full variable domain, completed using reference TRBV2 and TRBJ2-1, is EPEVTQTPSHQVTQMGQEVILRCVPISNHLYFYWYRQILGQKVEFLVSFYNNEISEKSEIFDDQFSVERPDGSNFTLKIRSTKLEDSAMYFCASSSDGYEQFFGPGTRLTVL.

V and J are TRBV14 and TRBJ2-7; D possibly corresponds to TRBD2 (5 bases). V lost 0 bases and J lost 4, with 13 bases in between. CDR3 length equals 15 residues. Per the germline V gene, CDR1 is SGHDN and CDR2 is FVKESK. Here the CDR3 reads CASSQDWSRVYEQYF. The CDR3 DNA sequence: TGTGCCAGCAGCCAAGATTGGTCGCGGGTTTACGAGCAGTACTTC.

This clone has just one count. This chain connects TRBV13 to TRBJ1-2, with 7 bases aligning to TRBD1. Germline V gene data show CDR1 as PRHDT and CDR2 as FYEKMQ (reference sequence). The J segment lost 5 bases and the V segment lost 8 bases, leaving 8 bases of the junction unmatched. The CDR3 totals 13 residues. CDR3 protein: CASSTPGQYGYTF. The CDR3 bases are TGTGCCAGCTCTACGCCGGGACAGTATGGCTACACCTTC.

V usage is TRBV11-3 and J usage is TRBJ2-7; D might be TRBD2 (6 bases). Germline V CDR1 and CDR2: SGHNT, YENEEA. V gave up 1 base and J gave up 3 bases, with 10 bases separating them. This CDR3 comprises 14 residues. The CDR3 DNA reads TGTGCCAGCAGCTTAGGCGACGGGAGCTACGAGCAGTACTTC. Translated: CASSLGDGSYEQYF. The whole variable domain, remainder taken from reference TRBV11-3 and TRBJ2-7, is EAGVVQSPRYKIIEKKQPVAFWCNPISGHNTLYWYLQNLGQGPELLIRYENEEAVDDSQLPKDRFSAERLKGVDSTLKIQPAELGDSAVYLCASSLGDGSYEQYFGPGTRLTVT.

The chain has TRBV5-4 and TRBJ2-7; D not certain. V dropped 2 bases and J dropped 6 bases, with 9 bases sitting between them. Per germline, CDR1 SGHNT and CDR2 YYREEE (reference sequence). The CDR3 is 12 amino acids. The CDR3 sequence: CASSLGESEQYF. The CDR3 DNA follows: TGTGCCAGCAGCTTAGGAGAAAGCGAGCAGTACTTC. Full variable domain (remainder filled in from reference TRBV5-4 and TRBJ2-7): ETGVTQSPTHLIKTRGQQVTLRCSSQSGHNTVSWYQQALGQGPQFIFQYYREEENGRGNFPPRFSGLQFPNYSSELNVNALELDDSALYLCASSLGESEQYFGPGTRLTVT.

The V call is TRBV18, the J call TRBJ2-3; no clear D gene. The CDR3 contains 16 residues. V was shortened by 3 bases and J by 0 bases, with 13 bases between the two germline ends. CDR1 and CDR2 from the germline V gene are KGHSH and LQKENI. The CDR3 is CASSPDGTSSTDTQYF. Here the CDR3 DNA reads TGTGCCAGCTCACCGGACGGAACTTCTAGCACAGATACGCAGTATTTT.

The gene calls are TRBV23-1 and TRBJ2-5; tentatively, D is TRBD2 (5 bases). The J call could be wrong; TRBJ2-7 is a better fit for the DNA end. TRBV23-1 belongs to the ORF category, with a function that is uncertain. This CDR3 contains 13 residues. The CDR3 nucleotides are TGCGTCGGCGCGGGCGGAGGATTCTACGAGCAGTACTTC. It translates to CVGAGGGFYEQYF.

The chain joins TRBV28 to TRBJ2-3; D perhaps matches TRBD2 (5 bases). The CDR3 is made up of 13 amino acids. The germline CDR1 and CDR2 sequences are MDHEN and SYDVKM. With 3 bases removed from V and 3 bases from J, the gap between germline ends came to 7 bases. The CDR3, as DNA: TGTGCCAGCAGTTTGGGGAGTACAGATACGCAGTATTTT. Its translation is CASSLGSTDTQYF.

V gene TRBV4-1 combines with J gene TRBJ2-2, with 10 bases matching TRBD2. Germline CDR1 reads MGHRA; CDR2 reads YSYEKL. This CDR3 has 17 amino acids. The J segment lost 1 base and the V segment lost 3 bases, leaving 5 bases of the junction unmatched. CDR3 in DNA: TGCGCCAGCAGCCAGACCACTAGCGGGATGAACACCGGGGAGCTGTTTTTT. Translating it yields CASSQTTSGMNTGELFF.

This sequence joins TRBV5-5 and TRBJ2-7; 7 nucleotides agree with TRBD2. Looked up from germline, CDR1 is SGHKS and CDR2 is YYEKEE (reference sequence). Trimming cost V 4 bases and J 0 bases; bases outside gene matches: 4. The CDR3 has 14 residues. Here the CDR3 reads CASSPGTNSYEQYF. Written as DNA, the CDR3 is TGTGCCAGCAGCCCTGGGACTAACTCCTACGAGCAGTACTTC. The whole variable domain, filled in from reference TRBV5-5 and TRBJ2-7, reads DAGVTQSPTHLIKTRGQQVTLRCSPISGHKSVSWYQQVLGQGPQFIFQYYEKEERGRGNFPDRFSARQFPNYSSELNVNALLLGDSALYLCASSPGTNSYEQYFGPGTRLTVT.

The chain joins TRBV25-1 to TRBJ2-7; 8 nucleotides align to TRBD1. Per the germline V gene, CDR1 is MGHDK and CDR2 is SYGVNS. V shed 4 bases, J shed 4 bases, and the junction held 12 bases outside the gene matches. The CDR3 runs 16 residues. The CDR3, as DNA: TGTGCCAGCAGTGGAAACAGGGGGTCGCTCCCGTACGAGCAGTACTTC. As protein: CASSGNRGSLPYEQYF.

This clone was observed once. This chain links TRBV13 with TRBJ2-1; D may be TRBD1 or TRBD2 (5 bases each). The CDR3 totals 18 residues. Germline CDR1 reads PRHDT; CDR2 reads FYEKMQ (reference sequence). Trimming left V 5 bases short and J 0 bases short, with 20 bases between. As DNA, the CDR3 is TGTGCCAGCAGCGCTAAACTTTGGGACGGCGCCTCCTACAATGAGCAGTTCTTC. This translates into CASSAKLWDGASYNEQFF.

A single count supports this clone. The V call is TRBV4-1, the J call TRBJ1-4, with D unresolved. The V end lost 3 bases, the J end lost 0 bases, and 14 bases lay between the germline ends. Germline CDR1 MGHRA, CDR2 YSYEKL. The CDR3 runs 17 residues. CDR3 bases: TGCGCCAGCAGCCACGATCCGAAGTCTGCAACTAATGAAAAACTGTTTTTT. It is translated as CASSHDPKSATNEKLFF.

J is TRBJ2-3 and V is TRBV4-1; D is unresolved. V was pared by 1 base and J by 0 bases, with 11 bases between. The CDR3 runs to 16 residues. Germline CDR1 and CDR2: MGHRA and YSYEKL. The CDR3 protein is CASSQAPGPSTDTQYF. The CDR3 nucleotides are TGCGCCAGCAGCCAAGCCCCCGGGCCTAGCACAGATACGCAGTATTTT.